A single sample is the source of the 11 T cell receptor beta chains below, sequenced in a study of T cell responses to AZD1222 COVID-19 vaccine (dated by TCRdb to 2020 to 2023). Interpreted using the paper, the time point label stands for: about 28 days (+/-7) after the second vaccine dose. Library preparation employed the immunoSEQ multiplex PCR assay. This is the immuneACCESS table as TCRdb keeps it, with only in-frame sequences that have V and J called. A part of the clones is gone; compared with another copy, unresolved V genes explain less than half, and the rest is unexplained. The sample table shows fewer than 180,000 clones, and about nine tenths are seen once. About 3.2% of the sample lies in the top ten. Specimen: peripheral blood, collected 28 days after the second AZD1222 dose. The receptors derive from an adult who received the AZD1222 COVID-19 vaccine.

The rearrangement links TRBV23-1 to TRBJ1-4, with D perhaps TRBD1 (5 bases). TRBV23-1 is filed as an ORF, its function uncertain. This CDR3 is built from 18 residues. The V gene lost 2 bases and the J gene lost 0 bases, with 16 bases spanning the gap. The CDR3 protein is CASSQIRRRAPTNEKLFF. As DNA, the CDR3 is TGCGCCAGCAGTCAAATTCGTCGCAGGGCCCCAACTAATGAAAAACTGTTTTTT.

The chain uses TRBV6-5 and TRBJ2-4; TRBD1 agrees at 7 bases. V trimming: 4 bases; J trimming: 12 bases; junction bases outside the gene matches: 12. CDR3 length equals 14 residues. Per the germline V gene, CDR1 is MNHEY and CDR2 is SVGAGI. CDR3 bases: TGTGCCAGCAGTTCGCACCCGGACAGGTCCGGTCAGTACTTC. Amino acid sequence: CASSSHPDRSGQYF.

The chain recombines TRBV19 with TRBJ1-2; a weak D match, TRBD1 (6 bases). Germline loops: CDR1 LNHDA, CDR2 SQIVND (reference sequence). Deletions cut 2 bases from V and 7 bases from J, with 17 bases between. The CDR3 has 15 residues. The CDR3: CASSISPGAFGGYTF. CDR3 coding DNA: TGTGCCAGTAGTATAAGTCCGGGGGCGTTTGGTGGCTACACCTTC.

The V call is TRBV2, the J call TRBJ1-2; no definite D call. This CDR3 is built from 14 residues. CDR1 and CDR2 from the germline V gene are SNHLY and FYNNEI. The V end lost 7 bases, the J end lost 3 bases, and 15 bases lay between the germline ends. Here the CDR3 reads CASTRVMRDYGYTF. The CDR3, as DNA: TGTGCCAGCACTCGGGTAATGAGGGACTATGGCTACACCTTC.

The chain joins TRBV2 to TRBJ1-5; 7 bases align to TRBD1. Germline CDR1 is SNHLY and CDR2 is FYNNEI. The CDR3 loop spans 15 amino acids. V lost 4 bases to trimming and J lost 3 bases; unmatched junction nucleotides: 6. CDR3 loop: CASSAQGGTNQPQHF. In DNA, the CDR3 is TGTGCCAGCAGTGCCCAGGGGGGGACCAATCAGCCCCAGCATTTT. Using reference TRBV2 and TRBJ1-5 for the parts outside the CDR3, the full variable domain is EPEVTQTPSHQVTQMGQEVILRCVPISNHLYFYWYRQILGQKVEFLVSFYNNEISEKSEIFDDQFSVERPDGSNFTLKIRSTKLEDSAMYFCASSAQGGTNQPQHFGDGTRLSIL.

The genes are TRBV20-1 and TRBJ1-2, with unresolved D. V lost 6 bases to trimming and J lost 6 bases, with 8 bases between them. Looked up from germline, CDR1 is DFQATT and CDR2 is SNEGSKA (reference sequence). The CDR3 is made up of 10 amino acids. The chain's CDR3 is CSAFRDGYTF. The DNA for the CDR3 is TGCAGTGCCTTTAGAGATGGCTACACCTTC.

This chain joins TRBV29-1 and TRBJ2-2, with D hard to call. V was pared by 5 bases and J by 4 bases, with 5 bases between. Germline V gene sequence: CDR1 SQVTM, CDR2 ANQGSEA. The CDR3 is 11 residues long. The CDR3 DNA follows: TGCAGCGTTCTGATCACCGGGGAGCTGTTTTTT. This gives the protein CSVLITGELFF.

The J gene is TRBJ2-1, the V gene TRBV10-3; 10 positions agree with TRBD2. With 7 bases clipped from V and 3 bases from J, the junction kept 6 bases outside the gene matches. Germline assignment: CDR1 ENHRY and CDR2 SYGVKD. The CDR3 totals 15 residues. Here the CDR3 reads CAIKSGTSDYNEQFF. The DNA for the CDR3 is TGTGCCATCAAAAGTGGGACTAGCGACTACAATGAGCAGTTCTTC.

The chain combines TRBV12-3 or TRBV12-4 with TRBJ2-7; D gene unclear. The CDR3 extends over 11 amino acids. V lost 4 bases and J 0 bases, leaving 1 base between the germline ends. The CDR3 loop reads CASSYSYEQYF. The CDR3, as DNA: TGTGCCAGCAGTTACTCCTACGAGCAGTACTTC.

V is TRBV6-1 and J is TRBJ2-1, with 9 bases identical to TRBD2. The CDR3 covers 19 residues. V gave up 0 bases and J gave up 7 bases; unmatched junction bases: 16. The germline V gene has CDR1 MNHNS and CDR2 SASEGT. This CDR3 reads CASSEAGLAGSSWTNEQFF. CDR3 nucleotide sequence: TGTGCCAGCAGTGAAGCGGGGCTAGCGGGATCCTCCTGGACAAATGAGCAGTTCTTC.

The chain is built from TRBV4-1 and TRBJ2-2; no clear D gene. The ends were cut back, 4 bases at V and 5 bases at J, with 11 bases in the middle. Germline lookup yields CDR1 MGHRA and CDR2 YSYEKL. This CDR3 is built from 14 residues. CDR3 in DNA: TGCGCCAGCAGCCCCCCAGGTTGGACCGGGGAGCTGTTTTTT. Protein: CASSPPGWTGELFF.